This entry describes one T cell receptor beta chain. Its antigen is still unknown. The record originates from a study of shared clonotypes between healthy human individuals. Findings and caveats of the study: Sorted-subset sequencing was shown by rarefaction to be incomplete despite large depth. It was the non-shared clonotypes that had lower generation probabilities than clonotypes shared by all four donors.

V dropped 5 bases and J dropped 4 bases, with 11 bases sitting between them. CDR3 length: 13 residues. CDR1 and CDR2 from the germline V gene are WSHSY and SAAADI. The assay used deep level. Assay used: immunoSEQ multiplex PCR; TCRdb lists only in-frame clones, some missing. The sample yields about 1.5 million clones, 95% to 99% seen once. CD4+ cell separation produced CD45RA+ naive and CD45RA-negative memory subsets. This sequence originates from a man aged 25 to 45 in good health. The rearrangement links TRBV10-2 to TRBJ1-1; D possibly corresponds to TRBD1 (6 bases). The specimen was naive CD4+ T cells sorted from blood. Subset described: CD45RA+ positively selected. In DNA form, the CDR3 reads TGCGCCAGCAGTATCCAGGGGAGCACTGAAGCTTTCTTT. Its translation is CASSIQGSTEAFF.